The clone carrying this TCR beta chain was observed a handful of times. What it recognizes is unknown. The data stem from a study of response to subunit inactivated influenza vaccine. One entry per CDR3 protein results from TCRdb running MiXCR on the RT-PCR reads. The sample records more than 450,000 distinct CDR3 sequences, roughly 12% being singletons. Points from the study as a whole: After each seasonal influenza vaccination, few new T cells are recruited, the authors suggested.

Germline V lookup: CDR1 LGHDT, CDR2 YNNKEL (reference sequence). V was pared by 1 base and J by 0 bases, with 10 bases between. CDR3 length: 15 amino acids. This chain links TRBV3-1 with TRBJ2-7, with D uncertain. Sample: PBMCs from blood, taken on the day of vaccination. The receptor was derived from a man aged 50 to 59 who received an inactivated influenza vaccine. CDR3 in DNA: TGTGCCAGCAGCCAAGTTAGGCTAAACTCCTACGAGCAGTACTTC. Its protein product is CASSQVRLNSYEQYF.